A selection of T cell receptor beta chains follows, all from one sample in a study of T-cell reconstitution after alpha-beta-depleted transplantation in children. Each CDR3 protein gets one entry after TCRdb re-called the PCR reads with MiXCR. The sample includes a few hundred thousand distinct CDR3 sequences, under 15% of them seen just once. The sequencing here drew on PBMCs from the stem cell graft donor, taken from the stem cell graft. These receptors were taken from a human donor who donated a stem cell graft to a child with combined immunodeficiency. CDR3s include the opening cysteine and the closing phenylalanine or tryptophan. Fields, in order: clone size, J gene, V gene, D gene, CDR3 protein, CDR3 DNA. D genes are given only for firm matches. Rows may omit the clone size; those that give it use once, few, many or a size class.

-,TRBJ2-2,TRBV2,TRBD2,CTICLGTSGDTGELFF,TGTACCATCTGTCTTGGGACTAGCGGTGACACCGGGGAGCTGTTTTTT
-,TRBJ2-3,TRBV7-7,-,CASSQDLLDTQYF,TGTGCTAGCAGCCAAGATCTACTGGATACGCAGTATTTT
-,TRBJ2-3,TRBV12-3/TRBV12-4,-,CASSYVADTQYF,TGTGCCAGCTCATATGTTGCAGATACGCAGTATTTT
-,TRBJ2-7,TRBV4-3,-,CASSQDPSGDYEQYF,TGCGCCAGCAGCCAAGATCCCAGCGGAGATTACGAGCAGTACTTC
-,TRBJ2-5,TRBV12-3/TRBV12-4,TRBD2,CASSLAKRTSGIGETQYF,TGTGCCAGCAGTTTAGCAAAAAGGACTAGCGGGATAGGAGAGACCCAGTACTTC
few,TRBJ2-4,TRBV7-8,-,CASSLAQSGNIQYF,TGTGCCAGCAGCTTAGCGCAGTCGGGGAACATTCAGTACTTC
few,TRBJ2-7,TRBV4-3,-,CASSQGGRQSEQYF,TGCGCCAGCAGCCAAGGAGGGAGACAGTCCGAGCAGTACTTC
-,TRBJ1-4,TRBV3-1,TRBD1,CASSQNRGNEKLFF,TGTGCCAGCAGCCAGAACAGGGGGAATGAAAAACTGTTTTTT
many,TRBJ2-1,TRBV29-1,TRBD2,CSVGLADYNEQFF,TGCAGCGTTGGACTAGCGGACTACAATGAGCAGTTCTTC
many,TRBJ2-1,TRBV6-4,TRBD2,CASSAGRASGYNEQFF,TGTGCCAGCAGTGCGGGGAGGGCTAGCGGTTACAATGAGCAGTTCTTC
many,TRBJ1-1,TRBV7-9,TRBD1,CASSPKGQGRPEAFF,TGTGCCAGCAGCCCTAAAGGACAGGGAAGGCCTGAAGCTTTCTTT
few,TRBJ1-1,TRBV7-6,-,CASSLEAGEGEAFF,TGTGCCAGCAGCTTAGAGGCAGGGGAGGGTGAAGCTTTCTTT
many,TRBJ2-3,TRBV10-3,TRBD2,CAISERLADINTQYF,TGTGCCATCAGTGAACGACTAGCGGACATAAATACGCAGTATTTT
many,TRBJ2-5,TRBV2,-,CASMGPQETQYF,TGTGCCAGCATGGGACCGCAAGAGACCCAGTACTTC
many,TRBJ2-1,TRBV29-1,-,CSVEDRSLRNEQFF,TGCAGCGTTGAAGATCGAAGTCTCAGAAATGAGCAGTTCTTC
many,TRBJ2-7,TRBV6-5,TRBD2,CATEGLADYEQYF,TGTGCCACCGAGGGACTAGCGGACTACGAGCAGTACTTC
-,TRBJ2-1,TRBV7-9,-,CASSFRYREIEQFF,TGTGCCAGCAGCTTCAGGTACAGGGAGATCGAGCAGTTCTTC
many,TRBJ2-1,TRBV6-1,-,CASSTGNYNEQFF,TGTGCCAGCAGTACAGGGAATTACAATGAGCAGTTCTTC
-,TRBJ1-4,TRBV3-1,-,CASSPYGSNEKLFF,TGTGCCAGCAGCCCTTATGGGTCTAATGAAAAACTGTTTTTT
-,TRBJ1-1,TRBV2,-,CASSAIKVNTEAFF,TGTGCCAGCAGTGCAATTAAGGTGAACACTGAAGCTTTCTTT
many,TRBJ2-7,TRBV4-3,TRBD1,CASSLLWTGSSYEQYF,TGCGCCAGCAGCCTCCTCTGGACAGGGAGCTCCTACGAGCAGTACTTC
-,TRBJ2-7,TRBV25-1,-,CASSDFPDSYEQYF,TGTGCCAGCAGTGATTTCCCCGACAGCTACGAGCAGTACTTC
few,TRBJ1-5,TRBV5-8,TRBD1,CASSFTGGPREPQHF,TGTGCCAGCAGCTTTACAGGGGGCCCGAGGGAGCCCCAGCATTTT
few,TRBJ2-3,TRBV7-3,-,CASSPAGATSTDTQYF,TGTGCCAGCAGCCCGGCAGGGGCCACTAGCACAGATACGCAGTATTTT
-,TRBJ2-6,TRBV2,TRBD1,CASSEEYRGPGQGANVLTF,TGTGCCAGCAGTGAAGAATACAGGGGCCCAGGGCAAGGGGCCAACGTCCTGACTTTC
many,TRBJ2-3,TRBV4-2,-,CASSPKEVGDTQYF,TGTGCCAGCAGCCCAAAAGAGGTCGGAGATACGCAGTATTTT
-,TRBJ2-1,TRBV12-3/TRBV12-4,-,CATPERSPGPNEQFF,TGTGCCACCCCAGAAAGGTCCCCGGGCCCCAATGAGCAGTTCTTC
-,TRBJ1-1,TRBV20-1,-,CSARWGRDTEAFF,TGCAGTGCTAGGTGGGGTAGAGACACTGAAGCTTTCTTT